The 27 T cell receptor beta chains listed next were all sequenced from one sample in a study of prognosis after radiotherapy for stage I lung cancer. Starting from genomic DNA, TCR beta CDR3 was amplified through two-round multiplex PCR. During first-round PCR, primers specific to each TRBV and TRBJ gene were used. TCRdb independently ran MiXCR on the multiplex PCR reads; one entry per CDR3 protein. There are 50,000 to 75,000 distinct CDR3 sequences in the sample; more than 20% occur only once, and more than 6.5% lies in the top ten. This specimen consisted of PBMCs, obtained before or after stereotactic body radiation therapy (not recorded which). Receptors originate from a donor aged 50 or older with non-small cell lung cancer.

This clonotype was observed many times. This chain links TRBV30 with TRBJ1-6; D may be TRBD1 (5 bases). The germline CDR1 and CDR2 sequences are GTSNPN and SVGIG (reference sequence). The ends were cut back, 2 bases at V and 7 bases at J, with 6 bases in the middle. The CDR3 totals 12 residues. CDR3 DNA: TGTGCCTGGAGTACAGGAAATTCACCCCTCCACTTT. The encoded protein is CAWSTGNSPLHF.

This clonotype was recorded many times. This chain links TRBV18 with TRBJ2-2; the D call may be TRBD1 or TRBD2 (5 bases each). Germline V gives CDR1 KGHSH, CDR2 LQKENI. The CDR3 length is 15 residues. Trimming shortened V by 2 bases and J by 1 base, and 8 bases separated the two germline ends. The CDR3 nucleotides read TGTGCCAGCTCACCAGGGACGCAGAACACCGGGGAGCTGTTTTTT. It codes for CASSPGTQNTGELFF.

This clonotype was detected many times. This sequence joins TRBV20-1 and TRBJ1-2; D is undetermined. V was shortened by 1 base and J by 4 bases, with 10 bases between the two germline ends. CDR1 DFQATT and CDR2 SNEGSKA come from the germline V gene (reference sequence). The CDR3 is 13 residues long. The CDR3 DNA reads TGCAGTGCTAGAGGAGAAGGGCCCTATGGCTACACCTTC. Its translation is CSARGEGPYGYTF.

Points on this clonotype: A junction end diverges from the germline sequence, so it may reflect a read error. The V call is TRBV12-3 or TRBV12-4, the J call TRBJ2-7, with D possibly TRBD2 on 5 matching bases. CDR3 length: 14 amino acids. The CDR3 DNA reads as TGTGCGAGCACTGCACCGGGAAAGGGTTACGAGCAGTACTTC. Its translation: CASTAPGKGYEQYF.

This clonotype was recorded at least ten times. J is TRBJ1-3 and V is TRBV11-2; D ambiguous. In germline, CDR1 is SGHAT, CDR2 FQNNGV. There are 17 residues in the CDR3. The ends were cut back, 5 bases at V and 0 bases at J, with 17 bases in the middle. CDR3 bases: TGTGCCAGCAGCCCCACGGACGGATCCTTCTCTGGAAACACCATATATTTT. Translation gives CASSPTDGSFSGNTIYF. Filled out from reference TRBV11-2 and TRBJ1-3, the complete variable domain reads EAGVAQSPRYKIIEKRQSVAFWCNPISGHATLYWYQQILGQGPKLLIQFQNNGVVDDSQLPKDRFSAERLKGVDSTLKIQPAKLEDSAVYLCASSPTDGSFSGNTIYFGEGSWLTVV.

This clonotype was seen repeatedly, ten times or more. The J gene is TRBJ2-6, the V gene TRBV2; D might be TRBD1 (6 bases). CDR1 is SNHLY, CDR2 FYNNEI, per germline. With 5 bases removed from V and 0 bases from J, the gap between germline ends came to 17 bases. The CDR3 spans 18 residues. DNA of the CDR3: TGTGCCAGCAGTTTGGATTCGGGACAAATCTCTGGGGCCAACGTCCTGACTTTC. Encoded protein: CASSLDSGQISGANVLTF.

This clonotype was observed at least ten times. The gene calls are TRBV19 and TRBJ2-5; the D gene could be TRBD1 or TRBD2 (5 bases each). V was clipped by 7 bases and J by 6 bases, with 18 bases between them. There are 14 residues in the CDR3. Germline V lookup: CDR1 LNHDA, CDR2 SQIVND (reference sequence). The CDR3 loop reads CASNRDPLEKTQYF. Here the CDR3 DNA reads TGTGCCAGTAATCGGGACCCCCTTGAGAAGACCCAGTACTTC. Drawing the rest from reference TRBV19 and TRBJ2-5, the complete variable domain is DGGITQSPKYLFRKEGQNVTLSCEQNLNHDAMYWYRQDPGQGLRLIYYSQIVNDFQKGDIAEGYSVSREKKESFPLTVTSAQKNPTAFYLCASNRDPLEKTQYFGPGTRLLVL.

This clonotype was counted ten times or more. The V and J genes are TRBV11-3 and TRBJ2-5; TRBD2 agrees at 13 bases. CDR1 is SGHNT, CDR2 YENEEA, per germline. The CDR3 has 16 residues. V gave up 4 bases and J gave up 2 bases; unmatched junction bases: 4. The CDR3 reads CASSSRTSGGQETQYF. The CDR3 DNA is TGTGCCAGCAGCTCGCGGACTAGCGGGGGACAAGAGACCCAGTACTTC.

Ten or more counts support this clonotype. The gene calls are TRBV10-3 and TRBJ2-2; D may correspond to TRBD1 or TRBD2 (6 bases each). Germline CDR1 is ENHRY and CDR2 is SYGVKD. CDR3 length: 15 amino acids. V shed 4 bases and J shed 4 bases, with 13 bases lying between them. CDR3 sequence (DNA): TGTGCCATCAGTGTGGACGGGGGCGGCACCGGGGAGCTGTTTTTT. It specifies CAISVDGGGTGELFF.

This clonotype has a count of ten or more. The CDR3: CSVGGVERISTDTQYF. The CDR3 bases are TGCAGCGTTGGCGGGGTCGAGAGGATTAGCACAGATACGCAGTATTTT. The V and J genes are TRBV29-1 and TRBJ2-3, with D tentatively TRBD2 (6 bases). Germline CDR1 is SQVTM and CDR2 is ANQGSEA. V was cut by 4 bases and J by 0 bases, with 17 bases left in between. The CDR3 is 16 residues long.

This clonotype was seen at least ten times. This sequence joins TRBV5-6 and TRBJ1-2; D ambiguous. V lost 3 bases and J 4 bases, leaving 16 bases between the germline ends. CDR3 length equals 15 residues. Germline loops: CDR1 SGHDT, CDR2 YYEEEE. CDR3 protein: CASSSGGGRSYGYTF. CDR3 DNA sequence: TGTGCCAGCAGCTCGGGAGGAGGTAGGAGCTATGGCTACACCTTC. The full variable domain, its missing parts supplied by reference TRBV5-6 and TRBJ1-2, is DAGVTQSPTHLIKTRGQQVTLRCSPKSGHDTVSWYQQALGQGPQFIFQYYEEEERQRGNFPDRFSGHQFPNYSSELNVNALLLGDSALYLCASSSGGGRSYGYTFGSGTRLTVV.

Points on this clonotype: The junction departs from the called germline gene at one end, perhaps through a read error. The chain carries TRBV6-1 and TRBJ2-7; tentative D call: TRBD1 (5 bases). From germline, CDR1 is MNHNS and CDR2 SASEGT. The CDR3 is 15 amino acids. The CDR3: CASIKAGISGYGQYF. The CDR3 coding sequence is TGTGCCAGCATTAAGGCAGGGATCTCAGGCTACGGGCAGTACTTC.

This clonotype appeared many times. This rearrangement joins TRBV11-2 to TRBJ2-2; D remains ambiguous. The CDR3 sequence is 13 residues long. CDR1 and CDR2 from the germline V gene are SGHAT and FQNNGV. V shed 1 base and J shed 5 bases, with 5 bases lying between them. CDR3 sequence reads: CASSLVETGELFF. The CDR3 nucleotides are TGTGCCAGCAGCTTAGTTGAGACCGGGGAGCTGTTTTTT.

This clonotype was found a few times. This is likely an artifact of a read error, given a far larger clone one base away. The V and J genes are TRBV6-1 and TRBJ2-7, with D possibly matching TRBD2 (7 bases). The germline CDR1 and CDR2 sequences are MNHNS and SASEGT. This CDR3 has 13 residues. Trimming cost V 5 bases and J 3 bases, with 11 bases left between them. The DNA of the CDR3 is TGTGCCAGCAGTTGGGGGGGCCACTACGAGCAGTACTTC. This encodes CASSWGGHYEQYF.

This clonotype was observed many times. One junction end disagrees with the germline gene, perhaps due to a read error. The V and J genes are TRBV7-7 and TRBJ2-1, with TRBD2 matching over 8 bases. Germline V lookup: CDR1 SSHAT, CDR2 FNYEAQ (reference sequence). The CDR3 totals 13 residues. The CDR3 DNA sequence: TGTGCTAGCAGTTCGGGGGGGCACAATGAGCAGTTCTTC. It translates to CASSSGGHNEQFF.

A note on this clonotype: Possible read error: a much larger clone is one base away. The chain uses TRBV7-2 and TRBJ1-1; maybe TRBD1 (5 bases). Germline CDR1 reads SGHTA; CDR2 reads FQGNSA. The CDR3 sequence is 14 residues long. V was pared by 5 bases and J by 1 base, with 11 bases between. The CDR3 sequence is CASSRRDWNTEAFF. DNA for the CDR3: TGTGCCAGCAGCCGCCGGGACTGGAACACTGAAGCTTTCTTT.

Worth noting for this clonotype: It differs at one base from a far larger clone, so likely a read error. The genes are TRBV6-1 and TRBJ1-1; D not certain. Germline V gene lookup returns CDR1 MNHNS and CDR2 SASEGT. This CDR3 has 13 amino acids. The CDR3 sequence is CASSYQPNTEALF. CDR3 sequence (DNA): TGTGCCAGCAGTTATCAGCCGAACACTGAAGCTTTATTT.

In this sample, this clonotype turned up many times. This chain links TRBV11-2 with TRBJ1-1; D not resolved. This CDR3 region has 17 residues. Germline CDR1 is SGHAT and CDR2 is FQNNGV. Trimming left V 3 bases short and J 0 bases short, with 17 bases between. The CDR3 coding sequence is TGTGCCAGCAGCTTCGGTCGGGGTGGGAGCTTGAACACTGAAGCTTTCTTT. This translates into CASSFGRGGSLNTEAFF. Using reference TRBV11-2 and TRBJ1-1 for the parts outside the CDR3, the full variable domain is EAGVAQSPRYKIIEKRQSVAFWCNPISGHATLYWYQQILGQGPKLLIQFQNNGVVDDSQLPKDRFSAERLKGVDSTLKIQPAKLEDSAVYLCASSFGRGGSLNTEAFFGQGTRLTVV.

This clonotype has a count of ten or more. The V and J genes are TRBV6-1 and TRBJ1-5, with TRBD1 identical over 9 bases. This CDR3 is built from 14 residues. Trimming at V came to 6 bases and at J to 7 bases, leaving 7 bases not matched to a gene. Germline CDR1 MNHNS, CDR2 SASEGT. The CDR3 nucleotides are TGTGCCAGCAGGGATACAGGGGGCTGGCAGCCCCAGCATTTT. It translates to CASRDTGGWQPQHF.

As regards this clonotype: This CDR3 is missing its conserved last phenylalanine or tryptophan, likely due to a read error. This chain joins TRBV15 and TRBJ2-1; tentatively, D is TRBD1 (6 bases). The CDR3 has 18 amino acids. Germline V gene sequence: CDR1 LNHNV, CDR2 YYDKDF (reference sequence). Trimming removed 1 base from V and 1 base from J, with 17 bases in between. The CDR3 reads CATSRGRWTAASYNEQFL. The CDR3 nucleotides are TGTGCCACCAGCAGAGGACGATGGACAGCCGCTTCCTACAATGAGCAGTTCTTA.

This clonotype was seen many times. With a much larger clone just one base away, this may be a read error. CDR3 nucleotide sequence: TGTGCCAGCAGTTACCTGGGAAACAATGAGCAGTTCTTC. Protein product: CASSYLGNNEQFF. This chain links TRBV12-3 or TRBV12-4 with TRBJ2-1; D unclear. V lost 4 bases, J lost 5 bases, and 9 bases lay in between. The CDR3 totals 13 residues.

At least ten counts were recorded for this clonotype. The chain joins TRBV20-1 to TRBJ1-2; D unresolved. CDR1 and CDR2 (germline): DFQATT, SNEGSKA (reference sequence). The CDR3 is 8 amino acids. CDR3 sequence: CRARGYTF. Here the CDR3 DNA reads TGCAGGGCTCGGGGCTACACCTTC.

To note about this clonotype: The junction shows a germline mismatch at one end, possibly a read error. The gene calls are TRBV7-8 and TRBJ2-5; 9 nucleotides agree with TRBD2. This CDR3 comprises 21 residues. Germline CDR1 is SGHVS and CDR2 is FQNEAQ. The CDR3 spells CVSSLPQRGDSKVLREETQYF. The CDR3 DNA sequence: TGTGTCAGCAGCTTACCCCAGCGGGGGGACTCAAAGGTGTTACGGGAGGAGACCCAGTACTTC.

Regarding this clonotype: Given a far larger clone just one base away, this is likely a sequencing read error. The chain has TRBV7-8 and TRBJ2-1, with D maybe TRBD1 (5 bases). The germline V and J ends were trimmed by 5 bases and 2 bases, with 10 bases remaining between them. Germline lookup yields CDR1 SGHVS and CDR2 FQNEAQ. CDR3 length equals 14 residues. The DNA of the CDR3 is TGTGCCAGCAGCCCGCAGGGAACCTACAATGAGCAGTTCTTC. Its protein product is CASSPQGTYNEQFF.

About this clonotype itself: Only one base separates this from a far larger clonotype, so it likely reflects a read error. This sequence joins TRBV6-2 or TRBV6-3 and TRBJ1-1, with 7 bases matching TRBD1. The CDR3 runs 12 residues. Germline V gives CDR1 MNHEY, CDR2 SVGEGT. With V trimmed by 5 bases and J by 7 bases, 4 bases remained unmatched. In nucleotides, the CDR3 is TGTGCCAGCAGTGACAGGGAGGATGAAGCTTTCTTT. Protein: CASSDREDEAFF.

This clonotype appeared many times. The chain joins TRBV19 to TRBJ1-5, with D tentatively TRBD1 (5 bases). The germline V and J ends were trimmed by 8 bases and 0 bases, with 14 bases remaining between them. CDR1 is LNHDA, CDR2 SQIVND, per germline (reference sequence). This CDR3 contains 15 residues. CDR3 protein: CASGYRHYSNQPQHF. The CDR3 bases are TGTGCCAGTGGGTACAGGCATTATAGCAATCAGCCCCAGCATTTT.

This clonotype was recorded at least ten times. V and J are TRBV7-2 and TRBJ2-1; 9 positions agree with TRBD2. J gave up 8 bases and V 4 bases, and 9 bases lay outside the gene matches. CDR1 and CDR2 (germline): SGHTA, FQGNSA. CDR3 length: 15 residues. The CDR3 bases are TGTGCCAGCAGCTACGGCATTAGCGGGGGCGATGAGCAGTTCTTC. This encodes CASSYGISGGDEQFF.